These 4 T cell receptor beta chains originate from one sample sequenced in a study of blood T cell repertoires in COVID-19. Assay used: immunoSEQ multiplex PCR; TCRdb lists only in-frame clones, some missing. The table lists about 50,000 clones, around nine tenths of them singletons. Sequenced input: peripheral blood. The receptors were sampled from a man aged 40-55 years with acute or convalescent COVID-19.

V usage is TRBV9 and J usage is TRBJ2-2, with TRBD1 identical over 10 bases. Germline V gene data show CDR1 as SGDLS and CDR2 as YYNGEE. After removal of 0 bases from V and 3 bases from J, the junction contained 2 bases not matched to a gene. CDR3 length: 16 residues. CDR3: CASSVGGTGDTGELFF. The CDR3 DNA reads as TGTGCCAGCAGCGTAGGAGGGACAGGGGACACCGGGGAGCTGTTTTTT.

V is TRBV29-1 and J is TRBJ2-5; tentative D call: TRBD1 (6 bases). V dropped 7 bases and J dropped 5 bases, with 17 bases sitting between them. The CDR3 consists of 13 residues. Germline assignment: CDR1 SQVTM and CDR2 ANQGSEA. The CDR3 coding sequence is TGCAGCGGGGCTCAGGGGTCGGGGGAGACCCAGTACTTC. It specifies CSGAQGSGETQYF.

The chain uses TRBV5-4 and TRBJ1-1; D not resolved. The CDR3 is 14 amino acids. Germline V gene sequence: CDR1 SGHNT, CDR2 YYREEE (reference sequence). The V and J ends lost 1 base and 5 bases respectively, with 12 bases between them. The CDR3 is CASSLSDEGTEAFF. The CDR3 nucleotides read TGTGCCAGCAGCTTGTCGGATGAGGGAACTGAAGCTTTCTTT.

The chain uses TRBV11-3 and TRBJ2-1; TRBD1 matches at 7 bases. The V gene's germline CDR1 is SGHNT and CDR2 YENEEA. The CDR3 has 14 residues. Germline trimming cut 2 bases from V and 3 bases from J; bases unmatched to any gene: 1. The CDR3 bases are TGTGCCAGCAGCTTAACAGGGGTCTACAATGAGCAGTTCTTC. It encodes CASSLTGVYNEQFF.